The 21 T cell receptor beta chains below all came from one sample that was sequenced in a study of shared clonotypes between healthy human individuals. Some clones are missing from TCRdb's copy, which holds only in-frame ones; the method was immunoSEQ multiplex PCR. This sample has 400,000 or so clones; roughly 96% occur once, and the top ten carry approximately 0.32%. The sample consisted of memory CD8+ T cells sorted from blood. Sample subset: CD45RO+ cells pooled with CCR7-negative TemRA cells. These receptors all stem from a man aged 25 to 45 in good health.

The CDR3 loop is CASSLSTGHPAQPQHF. The CDR3 DNA is TGTGCCAGCAGTTTATCGACAGGGCACCCGGCTCAGCCCCAGCATTTT. J is TRBJ1-5 and V is TRBV27, with 7 nucleotides matching TRBD1. Germline assignment: CDR1 MNHEY and CDR2 SMNVEV (reference sequence). The trim removed 0 bases at V and 6 bases at J, leaving 8 bases unmatched. This CDR3 contains 16 residues.

This chain connects TRBV27 to TRBJ2-5; D could derive from TRBD1 or TRBD2 (5 bases each). The CDR3 spans 12 residues. V was pared by 5 bases and J by 8 bases, with 12 bases between. Germline-derived CDR1 and CDR2 are MNHEY and SMNVEV (reference sequence). CDR3: CASSRDGYTQYF. CDR3 coding DNA: TGTGCCAGCAGTCGGGACGGTTATACCCAGTACTTC.

V is TRBV5-1 and J is TRBJ2-3; 8 nucleotides align to TRBD2. Germline loops: CDR1 SGHRS, CDR2 YFSETQ. The ends lost 4 bases at V and 5 bases at J; junction bases unmatched: 9. This CDR3 region has 15 residues. The DNA of the CDR3 is TGCGCCAGCAGCCTCAGCGGGAGAAGCGGAGATACGCAGTATTTT. This translates into CASSLSGRSGDTQYF.

The gene calls are TRBV5-1 and TRBJ2-3; 12 nucleotides match TRBD2. Per germline, CDR1 SGHRS and CDR2 YFSETQ. V lost 2 bases, J lost 0 bases, and 13 bases stayed unmatched. This CDR3 comprises 20 residues. The DNA for the CDR3 is TGCGCCAGCAGCTTCATGGCTAGCGGGGGGGGCACCGCTAGCACAGATACGCAGTATTTT. Its translation is CASSFMASGGGTASTDTQYF.

The chain combines TRBV28 with TRBJ2-7; 8 bases align to TRBD2. Germline assignment: CDR1 MDHEN and CDR2 SYDVKM. CDR3 length: 13 amino acids. The V gene end was trimmed by 7 bases and the J gene end by 3 bases; junction bases not matched to a gene: 5. As DNA, the CDR3 is TGTGCCAGCAATAACGGGGGGGGCTACGAGCAGTACTTC. Translating it yields CASNNGGGYEQYF.

This sequence joins TRBV7-2 and TRBJ2-5; the match to TRBD2 covers 12 bases. Germline CDR1 SGHTA, CDR2 FQGNSA. The V and J ends lost 4 bases and 3 bases, in that order; junction bases with no gene match: 3. The length of the CDR3 is 15 residues. The CDR3 loop reads CASSYRLAGEETQYF. The CDR3 nucleotides are TGTGCCAGCAGCTACCGACTAGCGGGAGAAGAGACCCAGTACTTC.

The chain combines TRBV5-1 with TRBJ1-3; a weak D match, TRBD1 (5 bases). The CDR3 is made up of 17 amino acids. Trimming removed 0 bases from V and 0 bases from J, with 13 bases in between. Germline assignment: CDR1 SGHRS and CDR2 YFSETQ. The CDR3: CASSLDPGRLSGNTIYF. The DNA of the CDR3 is TGCGCCAGCAGCTTGGATCCGGGACGGCTCTCTGGAAACACCATATATTTT.

The rearrangement uses TRBV5-1 and TRBJ2-3; no firm D call. Germline V gene lookup returns CDR1 SGHRS and CDR2 YFSETQ. This CDR3 is built from 14 residues. V lost 0 bases, J lost 0 bases, and 5 bases lay in between. The CDR3 protein is CASSLVLSTDTQYF. In nucleotides, the CDR3 is TGCGCCAGCAGCTTGGTCCTCAGCACAGATACGCAGTATTTT.

This clone appeared a single time. This rearrangement joins TRBV19 to TRBJ2-3; 9 bases are a match to TRBD2. The ends lost 8 bases at V and 6 bases at J; junction bases unmatched: 6. Germline-derived CDR1 and CDR2 are LNHDA and SQIVND (reference sequence). The CDR3 has 13 amino acids. CDR3 sequence: CASVAGAADTQYF. The CDR3 region has the DNA TGTGCCAGTGTAGCGGGAGCGGCCGATACGCAGTATTTT.

This clone was seen just once. Distinct nucleotide sequences in the sample also encode this CDR3. The chain links TRBV5-1 to TRBJ2-7; D is perhaps TRBD1 (5 bases). Germline V lookup: CDR1 SGHRS, CDR2 YFSETQ. CDR3 size: 13 residues. V lost 0 bases, J lost 3 bases, and 7 bases lay in between. The CDR3 nucleotides read TGCGCCAGCAGCTTGGCAGGGTTCTACGAGCAGTACTTC. This codes for CASSLAGFYEQYF. Based on the CDR3 plus reference TRBV5-1 and TRBJ2-7, the full variable domain is KAGVTQTPRYLIKTRGQQVTLSCSPISGHRSVSWYQQTPGQGLQFLFEYFSETQRNKGNFPGRFSGRQFSNSRSEMNVSTLELGDSALYLCASSLAGFYEQYFGPGTRLTVT.

The J gene is TRBJ1-4, the V gene TRBV2; D is unclear. The CDR3 runs to 13 residues. The V and J ends lost 7 bases and 3 bases respectively, with 9 bases between them. Germline assignment: CDR1 SNHLY and CDR2 FYNNEI. The CDR3 reads CASKREPNEKLFF. The CDR3 DNA is TGTGCCAGCAAGAGGGAGCCTAATGAAAAACTGTTTTTT.

CDR3 region: CASSRYSTSGRADTQYF. The CDR3 DNA follows: TGTGCCAGCAGCCGATACTCGACTAGCGGGAGGGCAGATACGCAGTATTTT. J is TRBJ2-3 and V is TRBV7-9; TRBD2 aligns across 14 bases. The CDR3 length is 17 residues. Looked up from germline, CDR1 is SEHNR and CDR2 is FQNEAQ (reference sequence). J was trimmed by 4 bases and V by 5 bases; bases with no gene match: 8. Combining the CDR3 with reference TRBV7-9 and TRBJ2-3 gives the whole variable domain DTGVSQNPRHKITKRGQNVTFRCDPISEHNRLYWYRQTLGQGPEFLTYFQNEAQLEKSRLLSDRFSAERPKGSFSTLEIQRTEQGDSAMYLCASSRYSTSGRADTQYFGPGTRLTVL.

V is TRBV5-4 and J is TRBJ1-1; D might be TRBD1 (6 bases). Germline-derived CDR1 and CDR2 are SGHNT and YYREEE (reference sequence). Trimming removed 7 bases from V and 1 base from J, with 20 bases in between. This CDR3 contains 16 residues. In nucleotides, the CDR3 is TGTGCCAGCTCTCTTGCTGGGGGAGGGGGGAACACTGAAGCTTTCTTT. Translating it yields CASSLAGGGGNTEAFF.

This clone was counted once. J is TRBJ1-2 and V is TRBV27; D is undetermined. Trimming took off 8 bases at V and 7 bases at J, with 5 bases between the two ends. The CDR3 has 9 amino acids. The germline V gene has CDR1 MNHEY and CDR2 SMNVEV (reference sequence). The CDR3 spells CASPPGYTF. The CDR3 DNA sequence: TGTGCCAGCCCGCCTGGCTACACCTTC.

The J gene is TRBJ2-1, the V gene TRBV15; D unresolved. Trimming left V 7 bases short and J 4 bases short, with 17 bases between. The germline CDR1 and CDR2 sequences are LNHNV and YYDKDF (reference sequence). The CDR3 sequence is 15 residues long. Written as DNA, the CDR3 is TGTGCCACCACCGCCCCGACGCACCTATACAATGAGCAGTTCTTC. This translates into CATTAPTHLYNEQFF.

The chain has TRBV5-1 and TRBJ2-5, with 8 bases fitting TRBD1. Germline CDR1 is SGHRS and CDR2 is YFSETQ. The CDR3 spans 14 residues. The V gene end was trimmed by 4 bases and the J gene end by 2 bases; junction bases not matched to a gene: 4. The CDR3: CASSPYRGQETQYF. DNA of the CDR3: TGCGCCAGCAGCCCGTACAGGGGGCAAGAGACCCAGTACTTC.

This chain joins TRBV30 and TRBJ2-7; D is undetermined. The CDR3 sequence is 12 residues long. The germline V gene encodes CDR1 GTSNPN and CDR2 SVGIG (reference sequence). The V end was cut by 5 bases, the J end by 2 bases, with 10 bases between. The CDR3 is CAWSQTTYEQYF. CDR3 DNA sequence: TGTGCCTGGTCCCAAACTACCTACGAGCAGTACTTC.

The chain is built from TRBV5-1 and TRBJ2-2; 9 nucleotides match TRBD2. This CDR3 spans 16 amino acids. After removal of 4 bases from V and 4 bases from J, the junction contained 8 bases not matched to a gene. CDR1 is SGHRS and CDR2 is YFSETQ in the germline V gene. The CDR3 region is CASSRLAARGTGELFF. Here the CDR3 DNA reads TGCGCCAGCAGCCGACTAGCGGCAAGGGGCACCGGGGAGCTGTTTTTT.

The rearrangement uses TRBV10-1 and TRBJ1-2; perhaps TRBD1 as D (5 bases). This CDR3 region has 13 residues. The germline V gene encodes CDR1 WNHNN and CDR2 SYGVQD (reference sequence). V was cut by 4 bases and J by 4 bases, with 10 bases left in between. The CDR3 protein is CASSAGTSYGYTF. As DNA, the CDR3 is TGCGCCAGCAGTGCCGGGACTTCCTATGGCTACACCTTC.

The chain combines TRBV7-9 with TRBJ2-2; no reliable D call. The CDR3 has 14 residues. V was trimmed by 4 bases and J by 6 bases, leaving 12 bases between them. Germline CDR1 reads SEHNR; CDR2 reads FQNEAQ (reference sequence). CDR3 coding DNA: TGTGCCAGCAGCTCAGGAATGGGGTCCGGGGAGCTGTTTTTT. Translation gives CASSSGMGSGELFF.

The chain employs TRBV27 and TRBJ1-1, with 8 nucleotides matching TRBD1. V gave up 6 bases and J gave up 5 bases; unmatched junction bases: 17. The CDR3 has 17 amino acids. Germline V gives CDR1 MNHEY, CDR2 SMNVEV (reference sequence). DNA for the CDR3: TGTGCCAGCAGCCTCGGGACAGGAGTTGGTGTGGGGACTGAAGCTTTCTTT. Encoded protein: CASSLGTGVGVGTEAFF.